This T cell receptor beta chain was documented in a study of OX40 agonist ivuxolimab in advanced cancers. The overall study: Aged about 23 to 90 with a mean of about 60 years, they were 82.7% male.

The germline V gene has CDR1 GTSNPN and CDR2 SVGIG (reference sequence). The CDR3 has 13 amino acids. Germline trimming cut 0 bases from V and 3 bases from J; bases unmatched to any gene: 2. Using immunoSEQ multiplex PCR, the repertoire was profiled, and TCRdb retains in-frame clones only, with some absent. The table has 120,000 or so clones, around 90% seen once; the top ten hold 0.25% to 0.3%. Blood draws occurred at baseline, cycle 4 day 1, and cycle 7 day 1. The rearrangement joins TRBV30 to TRBJ2-7, with TRBD1 matching over 7 bases. This receptor was identified in an adult with an advanced solid tumor such as melanoma, head and neck, liver or kidney cancer. The source material was CD4+ or CD8+ T cells sorted from blood, sampled in a trial of the OX40 agonist ivuxolimab. CDR3 coding DNA: TGTGCCTGGAGTGTACGACAGGGCTACGAGCAGTACTTC. Protein sequence: CAWSVRQGYEQYF.